This note documents a single TCR beta chain sequence. This sample was taken from a study of blood T cell repertoires in COVID-19. As for the study in general: Acute and convalescent COVID-19 samples came from the United States, Italy and Spain. From T cells, B-cell-depleted T cells, or PBMCs came the material, which was cDNA or gDNA.

Per the original methods: Reference gene primer amplification gave nucleated cell count estimates. The method was immunoSEQ multiplex PCR; TCRdb's version includes in-frame clones alone and lacks a portion of them. V, J and clone size derive from that table, while D and trimming were established from the DNA sequence. This sample has about 34,000 clones, with 80% to 90% found just once. The germline CDR1 and CDR2 sequences are SQVTM and ANQGSEA. This CDR3 spans 12 amino acids. Trimming stripped 5 bases from V and 7 bases from J, with 14 bases between. The sequenced sample consisted of peripheral blood. The chain combines TRBV29-1 with TRBJ2-5, with D hard to call. The sequence was obtained from a man in his fifties or sixties with active COVID-19. As DNA, the CDR3 is TGCAGCGTTCTCGACGGCACGGGGACCCAGTACTTC. Protein: CSVLDGTGTQYF.